The clone carrying this T cell receptor (beta chain) was detected a few times. The antigen remains unidentified. Sorting defined conventional CD4 T cells as CD4+CD127+. CDR1 is SGDLS, CDR2 YYNGEE, per germline. Deletions cut 3 bases from V and 3 bases from J, with 10 bases between. The CDR3 loop spans 13 amino acids. The sample originates from a study of B cell selection in AIRE deficiency. Authors' data handling: About 99,000 patient and about 1.4x10^5 healthy donor in-frame TCRbeta sequences came from conventional T cells. Clones were read by immunoSEQ multiplex PCR, and TCRdb kept only the in-frame ones, dropping some. V, J and clone size reflect that table, while D and trimming were determined from the DNA. The data hold 20,000 to 30,000 clones, with almost 98% observed a single time. Study-level findings and limits: Shared Treg sequences were biased toward short CDR3s with few non-templated nucleotide insertions. Healthy donors alone shared under 35% of approximately 3,500 Treg sequences; patients alone less than 10%.

The receptor was derived from a human donor with AIRE deficiency. The specimen was conventional CD4+ T cells sorted from PBMCs. The chain employs TRBV9 and TRBJ2-7; D is uncertain. CDR3 sequence reads: CASSARVDYEQYF. The CDR3 DNA follows: TGTGCCAGCAGCGCCCGTGTAGACTACGAGCAGTACTTC.